These 18 T cell receptor beta chains came from one sample sequenced in a study of molecular identifiers for immune sequencing clone quantification (dated by TCRdb to 2017 to 2018). Libraries were constructed by PCR. Sequencing used an Illumina HiSeq 4000. TCRdb ran its own pipeline on the public reads, namely fastp trimming at Q25 and MiXCR clone calling, and kept in-frame beta chains. Each entry is one CDR3 protein sequence, shown with its most common DNA and genes. This sample has hundreds of thousands of distinct CDR3 sequences in its table, and just under 20% of those were observed once. The top ten clonotypes cover 0.85% of the sample. What was sequenced was naive CD8+ T cells from blood, with Jurkat cell RNA spiked in. Sample cell subset or site, as interpreted from the label and publication: FACS-sorted CD8+CD4-CCR7+CD45RA+ naive T cells. The receptors were sampled from a human donor in good health. Some libraries in this study had Jurkat cell RNA spiked in.

V usage is TRBV19 and J usage is TRBJ1-1; no firm D call. The CDR3 sequence is 15 residues long. Trimming removed 5 bases at V and 4 bases at J, with 17 bases between. Germline V gives CDR1 LNHDA, CDR2 SQIVND (reference sequence). The CDR3 nucleotides are TGTGCCAGTAGTTTACAGAATCTCTTGAGCACTGAAGCTTTCTTT. It encodes CASSLQNLLSTEAFF.

This CDR3 is CASGTQGFTDTQYF. The CDR3 DNA reads TGTGCCAGCGGAACACAGGGGTTTACAGATACGCAGTATTTT. The J gene is TRBJ2-3, the V gene TRBV13; 7 bases map to TRBD1. J was trimmed by 3 bases and V by 8 bases; bases with no gene match: 8. From germline, CDR1 is PRHDT and CDR2 FYEKMQ (reference sequence). The CDR3 runs 14 residues.

This clonotype has a handful of counts. V usage is TRBV4-1 and J usage is TRBJ2-3; the D call may be TRBD1 or TRBD2 (5 bases each). The CDR3 length is 16 residues. In germline, CDR1 is MGHRA, CDR2 YSYEKL. Trimming shortened V by 2 bases and J by 0 bases, and 12 bases separated the two germline ends. The CDR3 is CASSQNGATSTDTQYF. The CDR3 coding sequence is TGCGCCAGCAGCCAAAACGGGGCCACTAGCACAGATACGCAGTATTTT.

In this sample, this clonotype turned up many times. The V call is TRBV7-4, the J call TRBJ1-3; 7 bases are shared with TRBD1. The germline V gene encodes CDR1 SGHVT and CDR2 SQSDAQ. CDR3 size: 15 residues. V trimming: 7 bases; J trimming: 0 bases; junction bases outside the gene matches: 6. The DNA for the CDR3 is TGTGCCAGCATTCAACAGGGGATCTCTGGAAACACCATATATTTT. Translating it yields CASIQQGISGNTIYF.

This clonotype appeared many times. V gene TRBV4-3 combines with J gene TRBJ2-7, with a tentative D call TRBD2 (5 bases). The V and J ends lost 4 bases and 2 bases respectively, with 12 bases between them. Germline assignment: CDR1 LGHNA and CDR2 YSLEER. The CDR3 length is 14 residues. CDR3 coding DNA: TGCGCCAGCAGCCCCCGGACGGGAACCTACGAGCAGTACTTC. This codes for CASSPRTGTYEQYF.

The table lists this clonotype with a few counts. The rearrangement uses TRBV4-1 and TRBJ1-3; D uncertain. V shed 1 base and J shed 1 base, with 11 bases lying between them. Germline CDR1 is MGHRA and CDR2 is YSYEKL. The CDR3 is 16 residues long. CDR3 residues: CASSQVSWGSGNTIYF. As DNA, the CDR3 is TGCGCCAGCAGCCAAGTGTCGTGGGGTTCTGGAAACACCATATATTTT.

This clonotype was counted many times. This chain joins TRBV19 and TRBJ1-5, with D perhaps matching TRBD1 (5 bases). There are 15 residues in the CDR3. Deletions cut 3 bases from V and 0 bases from J, with 9 bases between. Germline V CDR1 and CDR2: LNHDA, SQIVND (reference sequence). The CDR3 DNA sequence: TGTGCCAGTAGTATGGGACCGATTAGCAATCAGCCCCAGCATTTT. Translation gives CASSMGPISNQPQHF.

This clonotype has at least ten counts. This rearrangement joins TRBV5-1 to TRBJ2-2; D is perhaps TRBD2 (5 bases). Germline-derived CDR1 and CDR2 are SGHRS and YFSETQ. The V gene lost 5 bases and the J gene lost 5 bases, with 13 bases spanning the gap. The CDR3 spans 14 residues. CDR3 region: CASRLGTGTGELFF. CDR3 nucleotide sequence: TGCGCCAGCAGACTTGGAACGGGAACCGGGGAGCTGTTTTTT.

This clonotype was observed once. This may arise from a read error, as a much more abundant clone is one base away. The chain carries TRBV6-6 and TRBJ1-6; D not resolved. The V end lost 5 bases, the J end lost 0 bases, and 8 bases lay between the germline ends. This CDR3 has 15 residues. CDR1 and CDR2 (germline): MNHNY, SVGAGI (reference sequence). CDR3 region: CASSVSNSYNSPLHF. The CDR3 region has the DNA TGTGCCAGCAGTGTCTCGAACTCCTATAATTCACCCCTCCACTTT.

Details on this clonotype: This sequence may be a read error, since a much larger clone differs from it by one base. This chain connects TRBV4-3 to TRBJ1-1; D is unresolved. This CDR3 is built from 13 residues. The V and J ends lost 1 base and 11 bases respectively, with 14 bases between them. Germline-derived CDR1 and CDR2 are LGHNA and YSLEER. The CDR3 here is CASSQVRVGEAFF. The CDR3 DNA sequence: TGCGCCAGCAGCCAAGTTAGGGTCGGGGAGGCTTTCTTT.

This clonotype came up many times. V and J are TRBV4-2 and TRBJ2-7, with TRBD2 matching 11 bases. This CDR3 contains 16 residues. Unmatched junction bases numbered 7, after V lost 0 bases and J lost 6 bases. Germline CDR1 LGHNA, CDR2 YNFKEQ. Written as DNA, the CDR3 is TGTGCCAGCAGCCAAGATCGTCTAGCGGGAGGTATCGAGCAGTACTTC. Protein product: CASSQDRLAGGIEQYF.

Concerning this clonotype itself: Compared with germline, one end of the junction differs, possibly owing to a read error. The chain uses TRBV5-3 and TRBJ2-1; D remains unclear. TRBV5-3 is an open reading frame whose function is uncertain. The CDR3 covers 16 residues. The CDR3 here is CASSFVPAPPYNEQFF. The CDR3 bases are TGTGCCAGCAGCTTCGTCCCGGCTCCCCCCTACAATGAGCAGTTCTTC.

On this clonotype itself: A clone one base away is much larger, so this may be a read error. The chain is built from TRBV5-1 and TRBJ1-1; D remains unclear. CDR3 size: 14 residues. Looked up from germline, CDR1 is SGHRS and CDR2 is YFSETQ. Here the CDR3 DNA reads TGCGCCAGCAGCTTGGTATGGTTGAAAACTGAAGTTTTCTTT. This encodes CASSLVWLKTEVFF.

J is TRBJ2-5 and V is TRBV28; the D is unclear. Germline loops: CDR1 MDHEN, CDR2 SYDVKM. With 5 bases removed from V and 9 bases from J, the gap between germline ends came to 22 bases. This CDR3 is 15 amino acids long. The CDR3 sequence is CASSPQYLPEEPQYF. DNA for the CDR3: TGTGCCAGCAGTCCCCAATATCTTCCAGAGGAGCCCCAGTACTTC. Variable domain in full (rest from reference TRBV28 and TRBJ2-5): DVKVTQSSRYLVKRTGEKVFLECVQDMDHENMFWYRQDPGLGLRLIYFSYDVKMKEKGDIPEGYSVSREKKERFSLILESASTNQTSMYLCASSPQYLPEEPQYFGPGTRLLVL.

Turning to this clonotype: A much larger clone sits a single nucleotide away, making a read error possible. The V and J genes are TRBV4-3 and TRBJ2-7, with a weak D call TRBD1 (6 bases). The CDR3 runs 15 residues. Looked up from germline, CDR1 is LGHNA and CDR2 is YSLEER. Deletions cut 1 base from V and 5 bases from J, with 15 bases between. CDR3 protein: CASSQGSARGHEQYF. For the CDR3, the DNA is TGCGCCAGCAGCCAAGGTTCGGCCAGGGGACACGAGCAGTACTTC.

This clonotype was recorded many times. J is TRBJ2-7 and V is TRBV30, with TRBD2 matching over 8 bases. The CDR3 contains 13 residues. V gave up 3 bases and J gave up 3 bases; unmatched junction bases: 4. CDR1 and CDR2 from the germline V gene are GTSNPN and SVGIG (reference sequence). Here the CDR3 DNA reads TGTGCCTGGAGCTCGAGCGGGGGCTACGAGCAGTACTTC. This sequence encodes CAWSSSGGYEQYF.

This clonotype was recorded at least ten times. The rearrangement uses TRBV9 and TRBJ2-5; 9 bases are shared with TRBD2. After removal of 1 base from V and 4 bases from J, the junction contained 5 bases not matched to a gene. CDR1 is SGDLS, CDR2 YYNGEE, per germline. This CDR3 region has 15 residues. The chain's CDR3 is CASSVLAGYGETQYF. The CDR3 DNA is TGTGCCAGCAGCGTACTAGCGGGATACGGAGAGACCCAGTACTTC.

This clonotype was observed at least ten times. This chain connects TRBV29-1 to TRBJ1-5; 7 bases are shared with TRBD1. CDR3 length: 13 residues. With V trimmed by 3 bases and J by 7 bases, 6 bases remained unmatched. Germline CDR1 SQVTM, CDR2 ANQGSEA. The DNA of the CDR3 is TGCAGCGTTGACGAGGGGGCAGGGCAGCCCCAGCATTTT. Its protein product is CSVDEGAGQPQHF. Filled out from reference TRBV29-1 and TRBJ1-5, the complete variable domain reads SAVISQKPSRDICQRGTSLTIQCQVDSQVTMMFWYRQQPGQSLTLIATANQGSEATYESGFVIDKFPISRPNLTFSTLTVSNMSPEDSSIYLCSVDEGAGQPQHFGDGTRLSIL.